This entry lists 28 T cell receptor beta chains sequenced from one sample in a study of T cells in Graves' hyperthyroidism and ophthalmopathy. The CDR3 regions of TCR beta were amplified from RNA transcripts. The study used the HTBI primer set for a first-round RT-PCR of the TCR CDR3. From the multiplex PCR reads, TCRdb called clonotypes with MiXCR, one entry per CDR3 protein. The sample holds roughly 380,000 distinct CDR3 sequences, over 11% seen once. Material: blood. The receptors here all came from a woman in her fifties or sixties with Graves' hyperthyroidism.

A remark on this clonotype: The junction and the germline gene differ at one end; a read error may be behind it. The chain uses TRBV2 and TRBJ2-7; 8 nucleotides align to TRBD1. The CDR3 extends over 14 amino acids. Germline V gives CDR1 SNHLY, CDR2 FYNNEI. This CDR3 is CASNAQGASYKQYF. For the CDR3, the DNA is TGTGCCAGCAACGCTCAGGGGGCTTCCTACAAGCAGTACTTC.

Ten or more counts support this clonotype. The chain combines TRBV2 with TRBJ2-1; D may be TRBD2 (6 bases). V lost 6 bases, J lost 3 bases, and 18 bases lay in between. The length of the CDR3 is 16 residues. Germline CDR1 and CDR2: SNHLY and FYNNEI. The CDR3 sequence is CASRLNRDSNYNEQFF. The DNA for the CDR3 is TGTGCCAGCAGGCTAAACCGGGACTCCAACTACAATGAGCAGTTCTTC.

Details on this clonotype: With a much larger clone just one base away, this may be a read error. The chain links TRBV3-1 to TRBJ2-1; maybe TRBD2 (6 bases). The CDR3 is made up of 15 amino acids. Germline loops: CDR1 LGHDT, CDR2 YNNKEL (reference sequence). The CDR3 is CASCHGRSSYNEQFF. DNA for the CDR3: TGTGCCAGCTGCCACGGGAGAAGCTCCTACAATGAGCAGTTCTTC.

This clonotype was recorded at least ten times. The genes are TRBV12-3 or TRBV12-4 and TRBJ2-1, with D possibly TRBD2 on 5 matching bases. The CDR3 consists of 17 residues. Deletions cut 2 bases from V and 0 bases from J, with 14 bases between. The CDR3 DNA reads TGTGCCAGCAGTTTAATCCTGGTGGGGAGCTCCTACAATGAGCAGTTCTTC. It encodes CASSLILVGSSYNEQFF.

In this sample, this clonotype turned up many times. The rearrangement uses TRBV7-8 and TRBJ2-1, with 7 bases aligning to TRBD2. Looked up from germline, CDR1 is SGHVS and CDR2 is FQNEAQ. This CDR3 is built from 16 residues. V gave up 6 bases and J gave up 2 bases; unmatched junction bases: 10. CDR3 sequence reads: CASRRLAHSTYNEQFF. CDR3 coding DNA: TGTGCCAGCAGGAGACTAGCCCATTCAACCTACAATGAGCAGTTCTTC.

The chain has TRBV19 and TRBJ2-5; D is possibly TRBD2 (5 bases). The V gene's germline CDR1 is LNHDA and CDR2 SQIVND (reference sequence). Trimming took 4 bases from V and 5 from J, leaving 11 bases between them. This CDR3 comprises 13 residues. The CDR3 region is CASSRADSETQYF. The CDR3 region has the DNA TGTGCCAGTAGTAGGGCGGACTCGGAGACCCAGTACTTC.

The V call is TRBV4-1, the J call TRBJ2-3; 8 bases are a match to TRBD1. This CDR3 has 13 residues. V dropped 2 bases and J dropped 11; count of bases not matched to a gene: 6. Looked up from germline, CDR1 is MGHRA and CDR2 is YSYEKL. CDR3: CASSQIPGTGQYF. CDR3 sequence (DNA): TGCGCCAGCAGCCAAATACCCGGGACAGGGCAGTATTTT.

The sample holds many counts of this clonotype. The gene calls are TRBV20-1 and TRBJ2-1, with 8 bases identical to TRBD2. The germline V gene has CDR1 DFQATT and CDR2 SNEGSKA (reference sequence). The ends lost 1 base at V and 3 bases at J; junction bases unmatched: 5. The CDR3 consists of 15 residues. The CDR3 region has the DNA TGCAGTGCTAGAGTAAGCAGCGGGGGCTACAATGAGCAGTTCTTC. Amino acids: CSARVSSGGYNEQFF.

This clonotype was observed a handful of times. The chain recombines TRBV7-9 with TRBJ2-2; 8 bases are a match to TRBD1. Germline loops: CDR1 SEHNR, CDR2 FQNEAQ (reference sequence). This CDR3 contains 15 residues. V was pared by 3 bases and J by 6 bases, with 6 bases of the junction left unmatched. The CDR3 DNA reads TGTGCCAGCAGCTTTCCGACAGGGGCCCCCGGGGAGCTGTTTTTT. Its protein product is CASSFPTGAPGELFF. Based on the CDR3 plus reference TRBV7-9 and TRBJ2-2, the full variable domain is DTGVSQNPRHKITKRGQNVTFRCDPISEHNRLYWYRQTLGQGPEFLTYFQNEAQLEKSRLLSDRFSAERPKGSFSTLEIQRTEQGDSAMYLCASSFPTGAPGELFFGEGSRLTVL.

In this sample, this clonotype turned up many times. The gene calls are TRBV18 and TRBJ2-7; D ambiguous. V was pared by 4 bases and J by 6 bases, with 22 bases between. Per the germline V gene, CDR1 is KGHSH and CDR2 is LQKENI. There are 16 residues in the CDR3. Written as DNA, the CDR3 is TGTGCCAGCTCACAGGGATCCGGACGGCCGAGGATCGAGCAGTACTTC. It encodes CASSQGSGRPRIEQYF.

This chain links TRBV27 with TRBJ1-2, with unresolved D. Trimming pared 6 bases from V and 1 base from J, leaving 15 bases between. The CDR3 runs to 15 residues. Per the germline V gene, CDR1 is MNHEY and CDR2 is SMNVEV (reference sequence). In nucleotides, the CDR3 is TGTGCCAGCAGCCACGGGTTTTCCTTTAACTATGGCTACACCTTC. Protein: CASSHGFSFNYGYTF.

This clonotype has at least ten counts. The chain is built from TRBV12-3 or TRBV12-4 and TRBJ2-7; D not certain. CDR3 size: 14 residues. V gave up 1 base and J gave up 0 bases, with 7 bases separating them. The CDR3 here is CASSLGIDSYEQYF. CDR3 coding DNA: TGTGCCAGCAGTTTAGGGATCGACTCCTACGAGCAGTACTTC.

CDR3 coding DNA: TGTGCCAGCACCTCTCTAAATAGGGACAGGCCCTACAATGAGCAGTTCTTC. Its translation is CASTSLNRDRPYNEQFF. The rearrangement joins TRBV6-1 to TRBJ2-1, with 8 positions matching TRBD1. J lost 2 bases, V lost 7 bases, and 13 bases had no gene match. The CDR3 has 17 amino acids. Germline assignment: CDR1 MNHNS and CDR2 SASEGT.

This clonotype was seen ten or more times. The chain combines TRBV28 with TRBJ1-4, with D hard to call. The CDR3 runs 16 residues. Germline CDR1 and CDR2: MDHEN and SYDVKM. V lost 8 bases and J lost 2, with 18 bases in between. This CDR3 is CASSSQGPATNEKLFF. The CDR3 nucleotides read TGTGCCAGCTCCTCCCAAGGGCCTGCGACTAATGAAAAACTGTTTTTT.

About this clonotype: A much larger clone lies one base from this, so it may be a read error. In DNA, the CDR3 is TGTGCCAGCGGTGAAGCTTCCCGGGGGAACACTGAAGCTTTCTTT. This encodes CASGEASRGNTEAFF. The J gene is TRBJ1-1, the V gene TRBV2; D is unclear. The CDR3 runs 15 residues. Germline values: CDR1 SNHLY, CDR2 FYNNEI.

This clonotype was observed at least ten times. V usage is TRBV3-1 and J usage is TRBJ2-7; D might be TRBD2 (5 bases). This CDR3 is built from 13 residues. V lost 0 bases and J lost 10, with 13 bases in between. The germline gives CDR1 LGHDT, CDR2 YNNKEL (reference sequence). CDR3 in amino acids: CASSQDPGRGQYF. CDR3 DNA: TGTGCCAGCAGCCAAGACCCCGGCCGGGGTCAGTACTTC.

This clonotype occurred many times. The chain joins TRBV7-8 to TRBJ2-1; D not resolved. The CDR3 is 15 residues long. Trimming left V 4 bases short and J 7 bases short, with 17 bases between. Germline CDR1 SGHVS, CDR2 FQNEAQ. The CDR3 loop is CASSSIPSKRNEQFF. CDR3 nucleotide sequence: TGTGCCAGCAGCTCCATCCCTTCGAAGAGAAATGAGCAGTTCTTC. Complete variable domain (other parts from reference TRBV7-8 and TRBJ2-1): GAGVSQSPRYKVAKRGQDVALRCDPISGHVSLFWYQQALGQGPEFLTYFQNEAQLDKSGLPSDRFFAERPEGSVSTLKIQRTQQEDSAVYLCASSSIPSKRNEQFFGPGTRLTVL.

This clonotype was found many times. The V call is TRBV5-5, the J call TRBJ2-7; maybe TRBD2 (5 bases). This CDR3 has 15 amino acids. V lost 1 base, J lost 3 bases, and 14 bases lay in between. Germline CDR1 SGHKS, CDR2 YYEKEE (reference sequence). The CDR3 loop reads CASSLYSRLNYEQYF. CDR3 DNA sequence: TGTGCCAGCAGCTTGTATAGCAGACTAAACTACGAGCAGTACTTC.

V is TRBV5-1 and J is TRBJ2-3; 9 bases fit TRBD1. CDR1 SGHRS and CDR2 YFSETQ come from the germline V gene. V shed 4 bases and J 14 bases; nucleotides not matched to a gene: 8. The CDR3 spans 12 residues. CDR3 region: CASSLEGQGLYF. The CDR3 bases are TGCGCCAGCAGCCTGGAGGGACAGGGTCTGTATTTT. The full variable domain, in which reference TRBV5-1 and TRBJ2-3 provide the parts outside the CDR3, is KAGVTQTPRYLIKTRGQQVTLSCSPISGHRSVSWYQQTPGQGLQFLFEYFSETQRNKGNFPGRFSGRQFSNSRSEMNVSTLELGDSALYLCASSLEGQGLYFGPGTRLTVL.

Of note for this clonotype: This could be a read error, since a much larger clone is one nucleotide away. V gene TRBV11-1 combines with J gene TRBJ2-7, with D perhaps being TRBD1 or TRBD2 (5 bases each). Matching the DNA end better, TRBJ2-1 makes the J call doubtful. Germline V lookup: CDR1 SGHAT, CDR2 FQDESV (reference sequence). The CDR3 has 14 residues. CDR3 region: CASRFWAGTYEQFF. In DNA form, the CDR3 reads TGTGCCAGCCGCTTTTGGGCAGGGACCTACGAGCAGTTCTTC.

This clonotype was counted at least ten times. The rearrangement joins TRBV20-1 to TRBJ2-5; TRBD2 matches at 7 bases. Germline assignment: CDR1 DFQATT and CDR2 SNEGSKA (reference sequence). With V trimmed by 5 bases and J by 6 bases, 9 bases remained unmatched. The CDR3 covers 13 residues. The CDR3 loop is CSAPNGREKTQYF. The CDR3 coding sequence is TGCAGTGCTCCCAATGGGCGGGAGAAGACCCAGTACTTC.

V usage is TRBV6-5 and J usage is TRBJ2-7, with 14 bases matching TRBD2. The CDR3 is made up of 20 amino acids. Losses at the gene ends were 1 base for V and 0 bases for J; bases not matched to a gene: 11. Germline V gene sequence: CDR1 MNHEY, CDR2 SVGAGI. Written as DNA, the CDR3 is TGTGCCAGCAGTTACTTGTTCACGACTAGCGGGAGGGCCAACTCCTACGAGCAGTACTTC. Residues: CASSYLFTTSGRANSYEQYF.

This clonotype was seen at least ten times. The V gene is TRBV2, the J gene TRBJ1-4; 8 nucleotides agree with TRBD1. The germline CDR1 and CDR2 sequences are SNHLY and FYNNEI. CDR3 length: 16 amino acids. The junction had 5 bases not matched to a gene; V was cut back by 5 bases and J by 0 bases. In nucleotides, the CDR3 is TGTGCCAGCAGTCGGACAGGGCCTGCAACTAATGAAAAACTGTTTTTT. Translation: CASSRTGPATNEKLFF.

This clonotype was observed many times. The V gene is TRBV20-1, the J gene TRBJ2-5; TRBD1 matches 10 bases. J gave up 7 bases and V 0 bases, and 8 bases lay outside the gene matches. This CDR3 contains 15 residues. Looked up from germline, CDR1 is DFQATT and CDR2 is SNEGSKA (reference sequence). CDR3 DNA sequence: TGCAGTGCTAGAGATGGGGACAGGGGCGTAGCGACCCAGTACTTC. Its translation: CSARDGDRGVATQYF.

V is TRBV3-1 and J is TRBJ2-3; 14 nucleotides agree with TRBD2. Per the germline V gene, CDR1 is LGHDT and CDR2 is YNNKEL (reference sequence). J was trimmed by 2 bases and V by 4 bases; bases with no gene match: 5. This CDR3 comprises 17 residues. CDR3 coding DNA: TGTGCCAGCAGCCTTCGACTAGCGGGAGGGCCCACAGATACGCAGTATTTT. Protein sequence: CASSLRLAGGPTDTQYF.

This clonotype was seen many times. J is TRBJ1-4 and V is TRBV28; TRBD1 aligns across 8 bases. J lost 2 bases, V lost 5 bases, and 16 bases had no gene match. The V gene's germline CDR1 is MDHEN and CDR2 SYDVKM. The CDR3 spans 19 residues. The CDR3 sequence: CASSPWQGAEAVTNEKLFF. Here the CDR3 DNA reads TGTGCCAGCAGTCCTTGGCAGGGGGCTGAAGCAGTCACTAATGAAAAACTGTTTTTT. Drawing the rest from reference TRBV28 and TRBJ1-4, the complete variable domain is DVKVTQSSRYLVKRTGEKVFLECVQDMDHENMFWYRQDPGLGLRLIYFSYDVKMKEKGDIPEGYSVSREKKERFSLILESASTNQTSMYLCASSPWQGAEAVTNEKLFFGSGTQLSVL.

This clonotype was observed many times. The V call is TRBV6-6, the J call TRBJ1-1; 12 positions agree with TRBD1. The CDR3 has 15 residues. Germline values: CDR1 MNHNY, CDR2 SVGAGI (reference sequence). V shed 2 bases, J shed 4 bases, and the junction held 2 bases outside the gene matches. CDR3: CASSYGDRGPTEAFF. CDR3 in DNA: TGTGCCAGCAGTTACGGGGACAGGGGGCCCACTGAAGCTTTCTTT.

At least ten counts were recorded for this clonotype. The V call is TRBV10-3, the J call TRBJ2-7; 10 nucleotides align to TRBD1. Germline CDR1 is ENHRY and CDR2 is SYGVKD. The J segment lost 6 bases and the V segment lost 2 bases, leaving 4 bases of the junction unmatched. This CDR3 has 14 residues. The CDR3 protein is CAISEGQGVVEQYF. Written as DNA, the CDR3 is TGTGCCATCAGTGAGGGACAGGGGGTCGTCGAGCAGTACTTC.